Listed below are T cell receptor beta chains from one sample, sequenced in a study of technical replicates of blood from a handful of donors. Sequencing used immunoSEQ multiplex PCR; TCRdb keeps in-frame clones, though not all of them. The repertoire includes 55,000 to 75,000 clones, about 94% of them detected once, and about 3% sits in the top ten. The specimen was PBMCs. These receptors were taken from a human donor in good health. Some clones in this sample may be carry-over from other donors' samples. CDR3s include the opening cysteine and the closing phenylalanine or tryptophan. The order of the fields is J gene, CDR3 length, V gene, CDR3 protein.

TRBJ1-4	14	TRBV7-3	CASSRRGAREKLFF
TRBJ2-7	15	TRBV5-6	CASSLGTGVSYEQYF
TRBJ1-2	15	TRBV4-1	CASSQERQGGYGYTF
TRBJ2-3	14	TRBV7-9	CASILPAGADTQYF
TRBJ2-7	15	TRBV4-2	CASSGGGTRHYEQYF
TRBJ2-3	16	TRBV4-2	CASSQASGRLPDTQYF
TRBJ1-5	15	TRBV6-1	CASILGSGVVQPQHF
TRBJ2-3	16	TRBV27	CASSPTARTSTDTQYF
TRBJ2-7	16	TRBV18	CASSPRTSGGADEQYF
TRBJ2-1	15	TRBV6-5	CASSQSGVMYNEQFF
TRBJ1-2	15	TRBV30	CVLAPPGPSNYGYTF
TRBJ2-5	14	TRBV6-6	CASSSGQGFETQYF
TRBJ2-5	18	TRBV5-4	CASSPGSLAGGLGETQYF
TRBJ1-4	13	TRBV18	CASSTDSNEKLFF
TRBJ1-2	15	TRBV19	CATADRALSNYGYTF